What follows are 3 T cell receptor beta chains derived from one specimen sequenced in a study of cytomegalovirus exposure and HLA in healthy donors. Researchers ran the PCR with 60 Vbeta and 13 Jbeta primers. Profiling relied on immunoSEQ multiplex PCR, and the TCRdb table lists in-frame clones only, not all of them. The sample data list around 65,000 clones. The sequenced sample consisted of PBMCs. Every receptor here comes from a boy aged 5-17 years in good health and CMV-seronegative.

The CDR3 DNA reads TGTGCCAGCAGCTTCCTAGCAGGCCTGGGAAACACCATATATTTT. It yields the protein CASSFLAGLGNTIYF. This rearrangement joins TRBV7-8 to TRBJ1-3; D is ambiguous. The germline V and J ends were trimmed by 3 bases and 4 bases, with 13 bases remaining between them. The CDR3 covers 15 residues. Germline loops: CDR1 SGHVS, CDR2 FQNEAQ.

The chain combines TRBV5-4 with TRBJ1-1; D possibly corresponds to TRBD1 (6 bases). Germline V CDR1 and CDR2: SGHNT, YYREEE (reference sequence). The CDR3 sequence is 14 residues long. V was trimmed by 1 base and J by 1 base, leaving 8 bases between them. CDR3 residues: CASSLRQANTEAFF. The CDR3, as DNA: TGTGCCAGCAGCTTGAGACAGGCGAACACTGAAGCTTTCTTT.

J is TRBJ2-7 and V is TRBV5-1; tentative D call: TRBD2 (5 bases). Germline loops: CDR1 SGHRS, CDR2 YFSETQ. V lost 4 bases and J lost 7, with 21 bases in between. The CDR3 is made up of 15 amino acids. The CDR3 here is CASSLQSFGSGEQYF. CDR3 nucleotides: TGCGCCAGCAGCCTCCAGTCCTTTGGATCGGGAGAGCAGTACTTC.